Each of the 17 T cell receptor beta chains below was sequenced from the same sample in a study of cytotoxic CD8 clonotypes in ibrutinib-treated CLL (dated by TCRdb to the early 2020s). Library generation was performed with the immunoSEQ multiplex PCR assay. The immuneACCESS repertoire file appears here via TCRdb, limited to in-frame rearrangements. These files lack a portion of the clones; in checked studies, under half of the deficit traces to unresolved V genes, and the cause of the others is not known. A total of about 50,000 clones appear in this sample, more than 55% of them only once. The ten largest clones capture around 30% of the sample. What this sample's time point label stands for: approximately 25 months on ibrutinib. The sequenced sample was PBMCs, obtained after 24 months of ibrutinib treatment. These receptors were taken from a human donor with chronic lymphocytic leukemia.

This chain connects TRBV6-1 to TRBJ1-2, with D perhaps TRBD1 (5 bases). CDR1 and CDR2 (germline): MNHNS, SASEGT. This CDR3 is 14 amino acids long. V lost 0 bases and J 4 bases, leaving 9 bases between the germline ends. The CDR3 region has the DNA TGTGCCAGCAGTGAAGCCGGGACGGTCTATGGCTACACCTTC. Protein product: CASSEAGTVYGYTF.

The genes are TRBV10-3 and TRBJ1-3; a weak D match, TRBD1 (5 bases). Germline V gives CDR1 ENHRY, CDR2 SYGVKD. V lost 7 bases and J 9 bases, leaving 16 bases between the germline ends. There are 13 residues in the CDR3. The CDR3 here is CAITATGGGTIYF. DNA of the CDR3: TGTGCCATCACTGCAACAGGTGGCGGCACCATATATTTT.

The CDR3 DNA is TGTGCCATCAGTCGCGCCGGGACAGGCCGATATGGCTACACCTTC. Encoded protein: CAISRAGTGRYGYTF. The rearrangement uses TRBV10-3 and TRBJ1-2; 8 nucleotides line up with TRBD1. This CDR3 contains 15 residues. Germline trimming cut 5 bases from V and 5 bases from J; bases unmatched to any gene: 10. In germline, CDR1 is ENHRY, CDR2 SYGVKD.

V and J are TRBV5-8 and TRBJ2-3; either TRBD1 or TRBD2 may supply D (6 bases each). V gave up 0 bases and J gave up 2 bases, with 19 bases separating them. Germline CDR1 is SGHTS and CDR2 is YDEGEE. This CDR3 spans 18 amino acids. CDR3 loop: CASSLDRGRHLITDTQYF. The CDR3 nucleotides are TGTGCCAGCAGCTTGGACCGGGGGCGACATTTAATCACAGATACGCAGTATTTT.

This clone was seen a handful of times. The CDR3 DNA follows: TGTGCCAGCAGTTCGCAAGAGACAGGGTACGAAGGTCAGCCCCAGCATTTT. Its translation is CASSSQETGYEGQPQHF. The V and J genes are TRBV28 and TRBJ1-5; 7 positions agree with TRBD1. Germline trimming cut 4 bases from V and 6 bases from J; bases unmatched to any gene: 15. The CDR3 is 17 residues long. Germline CDR1 and CDR2: MDHEN and SYDVKM.

This chain links TRBV5-6 with TRBJ1-1; 10 nucleotides agree with TRBD1. J was trimmed by 5 bases and V by 3 bases; bases with no gene match: 1. Germline values: CDR1 SGHDT, CDR2 YYEEEE. The CDR3 runs to 13 residues. CDR3 in DNA: TGTGCCAGCAGCTGGGACAGGGGAACTGAAGCTTTCTTT. Its translation is CASSWDRGTEAFF.

This clone has only a few counts. The chain recombines TRBV7-6 with TRBJ1-6, with D perhaps TRBD1 (5 bases). Germline V gene lookup returns CDR1 SGHVS and CDR2 FNYEAQ. This CDR3 spans 17 amino acids. Trimming took off 0 bases at V and 10 bases at J, with 19 bases between the two ends. The CDR3 nucleotides read TGTGCCAGCAGCTTAGCGTCGGCAGGTGGGGGTAACTCACCCCTCCACTTT. Translated, it gives CASSLASAGGGNSPLHF. Together with reference TRBV7-6 and TRBJ1-6, the CDR3 gives the full variable domain: GAGVSQSPRYKVTKRGQDVALRCDPISGHVSLYWYRQALGQGPEFLTYFNYEAQQDKSGLPNDRFSAERPEGSISTLTIQRTEQRDSAMYRCASSLASAGGGNSPLHFGNGTRLTVT.

The rearrangement links TRBV9 to TRBJ1-1, with D possibly TRBD1 on 5 matching bases. Trimming took off 0 bases at V and 4 bases at J, with 10 bases between the two ends. This CDR3 comprises 14 residues. Germline CDR1 and CDR2: SGDLS and YYNGEE. This CDR3 reads CASSVVGAPTEAFF. The CDR3 nucleotides read TGTGCCAGCAGCGTAGTCGGGGCGCCCACTGAAGCTTTCTTT.

This rearrangement joins TRBV2 to TRBJ2-5; no clear D. V was clipped by 6 bases and J by 5 bases, with 10 bases between them. The CDR3 sequence is 12 residues long. Looked up from germline, CDR1 is SNHLY and CDR2 is FYNNEI. The CDR3 loop is CASRPHHETQYF. The CDR3 bases are TGTGCCAGCAGGCCACATCACGAGACCCAGTACTTC.

This clone appeared a few times. The chain links TRBV6-1 to TRBJ2-7; 11 bases match TRBD1. From germline, CDR1 is MNHNS and CDR2 SASEGT. The CDR3 consists of 18 residues. The V and J ends lost 0 bases and 3 bases, in that order; junction bases with no gene match: 10. CDR3: CASSEAHGQGAGVYEQYF. DNA of the CDR3: TGTGCCAGCAGTGAAGCGCATGGACAGGGGGCCGGCGTCTACGAGCAGTACTTC.

As for this clone: One base away lies a much larger clone, so this may be a sequencing read error. This chain joins TRBV9 and TRBJ2-3, with 9 nucleotides matching TRBD2. J lost 2 bases, V lost 3 bases, and 7 bases had no gene match. The CDR3 contains 16 residues. CDR1 and CDR2 (germline): SGDLS, YYNGEE. The CDR3 nucleotides read TGTGCCAGCAGCGGGCGCGGGGGGGTCGCCACAGATACGCAGTATTTT. As protein: CASSGRGGVATDTQYF. Full variable domain (missing parts from reference TRBV9 and TRBJ2-3): DSGVTQTPKHLITATGQRVTLRCSPRSGDLSVYWYQQSLDQGLQFLIQYYNGEERAKGNILERFSAQQFPDLHSELNLSSLELGDSALYFCASSGRGGVATDTQYFGPGTRLTVL.

V and J are TRBV7-7 and TRBJ2-7; 8 bases map to TRBD2. The CDR3 contains 13 residues. Germline V gene sequence: CDR1 SSHAT, CDR2 FNYEAQ (reference sequence). CDR3 amino acids: CASGPGGAHEQYF. DNA of the CDR3: TGTGCTAGCGGACCCGGGGGGGCCCACGAGCAGTACTTC.

This clone was observed a few times. The chain combines TRBV20-1 with TRBJ1-2, with D unclear. V was cut by 6 bases and J by 8 bases, with 10 bases left in between. In germline, CDR1 is DFQATT, CDR2 SNEGSKA (reference sequence). This CDR3 contains 10 residues. For the CDR3, the DNA is TGCAGTGCCGCATGGCGGGGCTACACCTTC. Translating gives CSAAWRGYTF.

This chain connects TRBV4-1 to TRBJ2-7, with 8 bases matching TRBD1. CDR1 is MGHRA and CDR2 is YSYEKL in the germline V gene. V was clipped by 0 bases and J by 4 bases; unmatched bases: 14. The CDR3 has 18 amino acids. The CDR3 sequence: CASSQDAGTGALEYEQYF. The CDR3 region has the DNA TGCGCCAGCAGCCAAGACGCCGGGACAGGCGCCTTAGAGTACGAGCAGTACTTC.

This clone was observed at least ten times. The chain couples TRBV2 to TRBJ2-7, with 7 positions matching TRBD1. Germline values: CDR1 SNHLY, CDR2 FYNNEI. There are 14 residues in the CDR3. The V segment lost 10 bases and the J segment 3 bases; nucleotides outside the gene matches: 12. CDR3 residues: CATRPGGGVYEQYF. In DNA, the CDR3 is TGTGCCACCCGACCAGGGGGTGGAGTCTACGAGCAGTACTTC.

V and J are TRBV5-1 and TRBJ2-2; D is possibly TRBD1 (5 bases). Germline lookup yields CDR1 SGHRS and CDR2 YFSETQ. V was trimmed by 0 bases and J by 6 bases, leaving 9 bases between them. The CDR3 is made up of 14 amino acids. CDR3 in DNA: TGCGCCAGCAGCTTGGGACAGTATGCCGGGGAGCTGTTTTTT. Its protein is CASSLGQYAGELFF.

J is TRBJ2-7 and V is TRBV5-1; D is perhaps TRBD1 (6 bases). The germline V and J ends were trimmed by 4 bases and 0 bases, with 14 bases remaining between them. Germline lookup yields CDR1 SGHRS and CDR2 YFSETQ. The CDR3 is made up of 15 amino acids. CDR3: CASSLWGLSSYEQYF. The CDR3 DNA reads TGCGCCAGCAGCCTGTGGGGGCTCAGCTCCTACGAGCAGTACTTC. The whole variable domain, filled in from reference TRBV5-1 and TRBJ2-7, reads KAGVTQTPRYLIKTRGQQVTLSCSPISGHRSVSWYQQTPGQGLQFLFEYFSETQRNKGNFPGRFSGRQFSNSRSEMNVSTLELGDSALYLCASSLWGLSSYEQYFGPGTRLTVT.